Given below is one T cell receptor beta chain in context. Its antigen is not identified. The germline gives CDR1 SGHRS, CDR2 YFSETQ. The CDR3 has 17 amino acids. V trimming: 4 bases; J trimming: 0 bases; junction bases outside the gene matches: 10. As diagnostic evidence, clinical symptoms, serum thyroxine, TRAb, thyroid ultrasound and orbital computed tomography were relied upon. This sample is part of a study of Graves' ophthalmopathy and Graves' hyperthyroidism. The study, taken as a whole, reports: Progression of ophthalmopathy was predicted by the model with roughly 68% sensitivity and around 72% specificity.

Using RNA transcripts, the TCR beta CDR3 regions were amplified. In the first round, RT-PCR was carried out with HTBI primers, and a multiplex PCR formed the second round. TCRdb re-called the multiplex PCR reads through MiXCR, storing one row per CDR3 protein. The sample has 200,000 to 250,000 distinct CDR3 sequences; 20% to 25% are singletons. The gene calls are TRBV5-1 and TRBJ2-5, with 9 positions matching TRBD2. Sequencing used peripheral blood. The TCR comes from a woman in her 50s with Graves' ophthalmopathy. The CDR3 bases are TGCGCCAGCAGCCCTTCAACCAGCGGGAGGAACCAAGAGACCCAGTACTTC. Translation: CASSPSTSGRNQETQYF. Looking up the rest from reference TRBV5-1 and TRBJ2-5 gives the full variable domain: KAGVTQTPRYLIKTRGQQVTLSCSPISGHRSVSWYQQTPGQGLQFLFEYFSETQRNKGNFPGRFSGRQFSNSRSEMNVSTLELGDSALYLCASSPSTSGRNQETQYFGPGTRLLVL.